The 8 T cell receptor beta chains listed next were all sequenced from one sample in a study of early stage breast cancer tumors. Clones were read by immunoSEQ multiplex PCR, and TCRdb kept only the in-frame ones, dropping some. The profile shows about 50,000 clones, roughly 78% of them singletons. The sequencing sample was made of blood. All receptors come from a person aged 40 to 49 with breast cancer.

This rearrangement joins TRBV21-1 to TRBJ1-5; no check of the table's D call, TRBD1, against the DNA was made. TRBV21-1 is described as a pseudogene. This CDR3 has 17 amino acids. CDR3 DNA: TGTGCCAGCAGCACCCGGACAGGGGGCTCTTTCAATCAGCCCCAGCATTTT. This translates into CASSTRTGGSFNQPQHF.

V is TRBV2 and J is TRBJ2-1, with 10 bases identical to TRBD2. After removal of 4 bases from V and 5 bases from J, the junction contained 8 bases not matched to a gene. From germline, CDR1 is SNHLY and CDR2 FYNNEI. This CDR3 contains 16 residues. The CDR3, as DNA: TGTGCCAGCAGTGCGCCTAGCGGGAGAGGCGACAATGAGCAGTTCTTC. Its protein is CASSAPSGRGDNEQFF.

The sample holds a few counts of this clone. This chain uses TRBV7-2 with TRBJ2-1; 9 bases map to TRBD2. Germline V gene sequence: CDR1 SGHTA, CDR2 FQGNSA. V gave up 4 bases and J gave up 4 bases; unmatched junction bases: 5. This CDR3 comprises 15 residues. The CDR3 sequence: CASSSSGTQYNEQFF. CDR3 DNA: TGTGCCAGCAGCTCTAGCGGGACCCAGTACAATGAGCAGTTCTTC. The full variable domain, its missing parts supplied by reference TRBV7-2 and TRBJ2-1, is GAGVSQSPSNKVTEKGKDVELRCDPISGHTALYWYRQSLGQGLEFLIYFQGNSAPDKSGLPSDRFSAERTGGSVSTLTIQRTQQEDSAVYLCASSSSGTQYNEQFFGPGTRLTVL.

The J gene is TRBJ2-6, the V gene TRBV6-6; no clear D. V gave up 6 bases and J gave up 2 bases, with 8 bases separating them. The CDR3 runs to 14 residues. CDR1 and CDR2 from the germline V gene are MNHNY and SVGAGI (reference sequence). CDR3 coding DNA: TGTGCCAGCAGCCTCCCTGCTGGGGCCAACGTCCTGACTTTC. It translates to CASSLPAGANVLTF.

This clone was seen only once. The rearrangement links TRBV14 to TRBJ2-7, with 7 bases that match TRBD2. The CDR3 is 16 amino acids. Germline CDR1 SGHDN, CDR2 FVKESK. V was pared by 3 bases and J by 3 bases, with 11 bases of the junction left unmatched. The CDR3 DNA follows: TGTGCCAGCAGCCAGGGGAGGGTGGGACTCGGCTACGAGCAGTACTTC. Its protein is CASSQGRVGLGYEQYF.

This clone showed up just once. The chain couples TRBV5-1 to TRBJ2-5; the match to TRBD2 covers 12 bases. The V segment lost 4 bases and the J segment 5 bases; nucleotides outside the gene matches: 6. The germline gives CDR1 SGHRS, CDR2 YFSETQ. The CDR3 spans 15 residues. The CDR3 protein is CASSTGLAGIETQYF. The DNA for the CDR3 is TGCGCCAGCAGCACCGGACTAGCGGGAATTGAGACCCAGTACTTC.

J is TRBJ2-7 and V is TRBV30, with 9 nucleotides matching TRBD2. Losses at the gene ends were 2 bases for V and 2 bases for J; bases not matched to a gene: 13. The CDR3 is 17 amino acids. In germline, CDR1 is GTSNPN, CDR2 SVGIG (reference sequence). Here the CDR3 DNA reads TGTGCCTGGAGTCCACCCCCCCGACTAGCGGTCACCTACGAGCAGTACTTC. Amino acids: CAWSPPPRLAVTYEQYF. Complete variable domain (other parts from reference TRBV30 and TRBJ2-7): SQTIHQWPATLVQPVGSPLSLECTVEGTSNPNLYWYRQAAGRGLQLLFYSVGIGQISSEVPQNLSASRPQDRQFILSSKKLLLSDSGFYLCAWSPPPRLAVTYEQYFGPGTRLTVT.

The CDR3 protein is CASSLDENTEAFF. DNA for the CDR3: TGCGCCAGCAGCTTGGATGAGAACACTGAAGCTTTCTTT. The V and J genes are TRBV5-1 and TRBJ1-1, with D hard to call. CDR1 is SGHRS and CDR2 is YFSETQ in the germline V gene. The CDR3 is 13 amino acids. Trimming took 0 bases from V and 1 from J, leaving 4 bases between them.